The 10 T cell receptor beta chains in this list originate from one sample, sequenced in a study of T cell repertoires in cytomegalovirus infection. Via MiXCR, TCRdb re-called the reads, giving one row per CDR3 protein. The sample includes approximately 240,000 distinct CDR3 sequences, 9% to 15% of them seen just once. The material sequenced was PBMCs. These receptors all stem from a human donor in good health (CMV status not recorded). Some clones in this sample may be carry-over from other donors' samples.

This clonotype showed up many times. The gene calls are TRBV6-6 and TRBJ1-2; 9 bases match TRBD1. Looked up from germline, CDR1 is MNHNY and CDR2 is SVGAGI (reference sequence). Losses at the gene ends were 0 bases for V and 2 bases for J; bases not matched to a gene: 10. The CDR3 spans 18 residues. CDR3 nucleotide sequence: TGTGCCAGCAGTTACTCGAACCCGGGACAGGGAGGCAACTATGGCTACACCTTC. It encodes CASSYSNPGQGGNYGYTF.

This clonotype was picked up many times. The V and J genes are TRBV7-2 and TRBJ1-1; D unresolved. Germline CDR1 is SGHTA and CDR2 is FQGNSA. V dropped 0 bases and J dropped 3 bases, with 8 bases sitting between them. The CDR3 loop spans 14 amino acids. The CDR3 nucleotides are TGTGCCAGCAGCTTAGCTGAGGGAGACACTGAAGCTTTCTTT. It specifies CASSLAEGDTEAFF.

On this clonotype: A much larger clone is a single base away; this may be a read error. V is TRBV6-2 or TRBV6-3 and J is TRBJ2-1; TRBD2 matches at 8 bases. The germline V gene encodes CDR1 MNHEY and CDR2 SVGEGT. The CDR3 consists of 13 residues. The CDR3 is CSSRGLGGNEQFF. The CDR3 bases are TGTTCCAGCAGGGGACTAGGGGGCAATGAGCAGTTCTTC.

Many counts were recorded for this clonotype. The CDR3 nucleotides are TGTGCCAGCAGTCCAGCGGTGAGCTCCTACAATGAGCAGTTCTTC. Translation gives CASSPAVSSYNEQFF. The V and J genes are TRBV7-3 and TRBJ2-1, with a tentative D call TRBD2 (5 bases). Trimming cost V 6 bases and J 0 bases, with 12 bases left between them. CDR1 is SGHTA and CDR2 is FQGTGA in the germline V gene. The CDR3 consists of 15 residues.

At least ten counts were recorded for this clonotype. The genes are TRBV7-2 and TRBJ2-5, with D maybe TRBD2 (5 bases). The CDR3 covers 15 residues. Germline CDR1 reads SGHTA; CDR2 reads FQGNSA. The V end lost 4 bases, the J end lost 5 bases, and 17 bases lay between the germline ends. The CDR3 spells CASSSLGLSIETQYF. The CDR3 nucleotides read TGTGCCAGCAGCTCCCTCGGACTCAGCATCGAGACCCAGTACTTC.

CDR3 sequence: CSASPPAGSYTF. CDR3 nucleotide sequence: TGCAGTGCTAGTCCCCCAGCAGGAAGCTACACCTTC. The chain uses TRBV20-1 and TRBJ1-2; no reliable D call. CDR3 length: 12 amino acids. V dropped 3 bases and J dropped 9 bases, with 14 bases sitting between them. The V gene's germline CDR1 is DFQATT and CDR2 SNEGSKA (reference sequence).

This clonotype came up many times. The chain combines TRBV29-1 with TRBJ1-1; 10 positions agree with TRBD1. The CDR3 runs to 14 residues. Germline assignment: CDR1 SQVTM and CDR2 ANQGSEA. V shed 1 base, J shed 4 bases, and the junction held 3 bases outside the gene matches. The CDR3 protein is CSVEGTGGGTEAFF. DNA for the CDR3: TGCAGCGTTGAAGGGACAGGGGGAGGCACTGAAGCTTTCTTT.

The sample holds a few counts of this clonotype. This chain uses TRBV20-1 with TRBJ1-3; no clear D. V gave up 1 base and J gave up 0 bases, with 10 bases separating them. The CDR3 runs to 15 residues. Germline CDR1 DFQATT, CDR2 SNEGSKA (reference sequence). CDR3 sequence (DNA): TGCAGTGCTAGAGGGCCGGGAAGCTCTGGAAACACCATATATTTT. Its protein is CSARGPGSSGNTIYF.

This clonotype was detected a few times. The chain recombines TRBV2 with TRBJ1-2; D not certain. Germline-derived CDR1 and CDR2 are SNHLY and FYNNEI. Trimming shortened V by 11 bases and J by 5 bases, and 12 bases separated the two germline ends. This CDR3 contains 11 residues. The CDR3 nucleotides are TGTGCCGGACGGACGATTTATGGCTACACCTTC. Protein sequence: CAGRTIYGYTF.

Regarding this clonotype: A much larger clone lies a single base off, so this may be a read error. The chain joins TRBV7-2 to TRBJ2-7; 8 bases line up with TRBD1. Trimming took 5 bases from V and 9 from J; bases not matched to a gene: 12. The length of the CDR3 is 14 residues. Germline loops: CDR1 SGHTA, CDR2 FQGNSA. The CDR3: CASSPGTGPHAQYF. CDR3 coding DNA: TGTGCCAGCAGCCCCGGGACAGGTCCCCACGCGCAGTACTTC.